The clone carrying this TCR beta chain was seen more than once but under ten times. Its antigen is still unknown. This specimen comes from a study of blood T cells in healthy people across ages. A J-beta primer mix and a sample-barcoded 5' primer were used in a second PCR of roughly 6 to 12 cycles. One entry per CDR3 protein results from TCRdb running MiXCR on the 5' RACE reads. The table includes 730,000 or so distinct CDR3 sequences, roughly 44% detected once. The CDR3 runs 14 residues. Germline trimming cut 6 bases from V and 4 bases from J; bases unmatched to any gene: 5. The germline V gene encodes CDR1 MNHEY and CDR2 SVGAGI. Study results and caveats: Per million T cells, the diversity of TCR beta decreased roughly linearly as age advanced. Aged donors had fewer naive CD4+ cells and lower diversity than long-lived donors.

This receptor was identified in a woman aged 55-70 years in good health. The rearrangement joins TRBV6-5 to TRBJ2-7; 11 nucleotides line up with TRBD1. The sequencing input was blood. CDR3 sequence reads: CASRWGQGVYEQYF. CDR3 nucleotide sequence: TGTGCCAGCAGGTGGGGACAGGGGGTTTACGAGCAGTACTTC.